A selection of T cell receptor beta chains follows, all from one sample in a study of blood T cells in healthy people across ages. TCRdb recomputed calls from the 5' RACE reads with MiXCR, one row per CDR3 protein. The profile shows 710,000 or so distinct CDR3 sequences, about 20% of them singletons. Sequencing was performed on blood. The receptors were sampled from a man aged 70-80 years in good health. CDR3s leave out the opening cysteine and the closing phenylalanine or tryptophan.

J gene,V gene,CDR3 length,CDR3 protein
TRBJ1-2,TRBV3-1,12,ASSQTGGNYGYT
TRBJ1-1,TRBV12-3/TRBV12-4,11,ASRITSRAEAF
.,TRBV3-1,11,ASSHQEGYEQY
TRBJ2-7,TRBV5-1,13,ASGLAGGTVREQY
TRBJ2-5,TRBV12-3/TRBV12-4,13,ASSLWNSGQETQY
TRBJ2-1,TRBV12-3/TRBV12-4,14,ASSFRGGGAYNEQF
TRBJ1-2,TRBV2,9,ASREGSHYT
TRBJ2-1,TRBV7-3,14,ASSLVPVGSYNEQF
TRBJ2-5,TRBV20-1,13,SVDYKGQRKVAQY
TRBJ2-3,TRBV4-3,12,ASSQVQLTDTQY
TRBJ2-3,TRBV6-4,13,ASSGTGVSTDTQY
TRBJ2-7,TRBV28,10,ASTHRGYEQY
TRBJ2-1,TRBV20-1,12,SANYRDKYNEQF
TRBJ1-6,TRBV12-3/TRBV12-4,12,ASSSRGRDSPLH
TRBJ1-1,TRBV7-2,11,ASSSSGGTEAF
TRBJ2-1,TRBV9,13,ASSGSGGFYNEQF
TRBJ1-2,TRBV12-3/TRBV12-4,9,ASNGGYGYT
TRBJ2-3,TRBV29-1,12,SAEGKGSTDTQY